This entry concerns a single T cell receptor beta chain. This record belongs to a study of cytomegalovirus exposure and HLA in healthy donors. CDR1 is KGHSH, CDR2 LQKENI, per germline. CDR3 length: 12 residues. V shed 5 bases and J shed 3 bases, with 5 bases lying between them. Primers included in the PCR were 60 Vbeta and 13 Jbeta primers. Some clones are missing from TCRdb's copy, which holds only in-frame ones; the method was immunoSEQ multiplex PCR. Altogether around 65,000 clones are present, approximately 72% being singletons, with the ten largest covering roughly 51%. The chain recombines TRBV18 with TRBJ1-5; D unresolved. The material sequenced was PBMCs. The sequence was collected from a man aged 50-59 years in good health and CMV-seropositive. CDR3 region: CASSGLNQPQHF. CDR3 nucleotides: TGTGCCAGCTCAGGCCTCAATCAGCCCCAGCATTTT.